This record concerns one TCR beta chain sequence. Its target is not known. The sample originates from a study of blood T cells in healthy people across ages. Regarding the study as a whole: Compared with aged donors, long-lived donors showed fewer expanded clones, suggesting selection. A strong correlation between TCR beta diversity and naive T cell percentage was seen.

The CDR3 runs 15 residues. Germline CDR1 and CDR2: MGHRA and YSYEKL. Extraction of total RNA produced a minimum of 5.5 micrograms from each sample. Alongside a J-beta primer mix, a sample-barcoded 5' primer served in a second PCR lasting about 7 to 12 cycles. Template switching added a 12-random-nucleotide identifier to every cDNA molecule. Each CDR3 protein gets one entry after TCRdb re-called the 5' RACE reads with MiXCR. The table includes about 1.4 million distinct CDR3 sequences, approximately 59% detected once. The receptor comes from a man between 18 and 29 years old in good health. The chain couples TRBV4-1 to TRBJ2-4, with D hard to call. The closer fit of TRBJ2-7 to the DNA end suggests the J call may be wrong. Material for sequencing was blood. The CDR3, as DNA: TGCGCCAGCAGCCAAGGGGTCACAGATACCTACGAGCAGTACTTC. This encodes CASSQGVTDTYEQYF.